This TCR beta chain stems from a study of T cells in women clearing cervical HPV infection. Study-level information: Case blood was drawn when the lesion was first found; control blood after infection became undetectable. HLA type stays a possible confounder, typing being limited. Study conclusions and caveats: Repertoire richness, not evenness, was significantly elevated in CIN3+ cases versus controls.

About this clone: Its antigen is unidentified. The observed sequence ends 3 residues before the CDR3 terminus, with the missing tail filled in from the germline J gene.

Produced via immunoSEQ multiplex PCR; TCRdb's table is partial and in-frame only. The sample table includes about 14,000 clones. The CDR3 runs 15 residues. Germline CDR1 and CDR2: LNHNV and YYDKDF (reference sequence). Trimming removed 2 bases at V and 2 bases at J, with 12 bases between. The rearrangement links TRBV15 to TRBJ2-5; maybe TRBD1 (5 bases). The sequence derives from a woman aged 18 to 75 with a cervical HPV16 infection that either progressed to CIN3+ or cleared (not recorded which). The material sequenced was blood buffy coat. The CDR3 loop reads CATSRSQDFQETQYF. The sequenced part of the CDR3 DNA is TGTGCCACCAGCAGATCACAGGATTTTCAAGAGACC.